These T cell receptor beta chains were read from a single sample in a study of blood T cell repertoires in COVID-19. Libraries were prepared by immunoSEQ multiplex PCR; TCRdb keeps only in-frame clonotypes and omits some of them. The data hold over 100,000 clones, with 70% to 90% observed a single time. Sequencing was performed on peripheral blood. The receptors were sampled from a woman in her sixties with acute or convalescent COVID-19. Both conserved end residues are trimmed from each CDR3.

J	V	CDR3
TRBJ1-6	TRBV28	ASSLSGVNSPLH
TRBJ2-5	TRBV19	ASRRDGREETQY
TRBJ1-2	TRBV24-1	ATSEAQGRKEGYT
TRBJ2-5	TRBV30	AWSVSGVGQTQY
TRBJ1-1	TRBV19	ASSIIGSTEAF
TRBJ1-4	TRBV19	ASSTRDGSNEKLF
TRBJ1-5	TRBV2	ASTAGASNQPQH
TRBJ2-7	TRBV10-3	AISESPTSGRNEQY
TRBJ1-3	TRBV5-1	ASSLGGQSYSGNTIY
TRBJ2-1	TRBV4-3	ASSQETLASSYNEQF
TRBJ1-1	TRBV6-5	ATVGTLNTEAF
TRBJ2-1	TRBV24-1	ATSDHLRGNEQF
TRBJ1-2	TRBV6-6	ASSPTKTGGYGYT
TRBJ2-7	TRBV27	ASSPDPALRSYEQY
TRBJ2-7	TRBV27	ASSRGLTYEQY
TRBJ2-7	TRBV4-1	ASSQENLRYEQY
TRBJ1-4	TRBV5-5	ASSLRQGAKNEKLF
TRBJ1-2	TRBV12-3/TRBV12-4	ASHPEAVGYT
TRBJ1-2	TRBV4-1	ASSHSGGTYGYT
TRBJ1-2	TRBV6-2/TRBV6-3	ASSYGTGGVYGYT
TRBJ1-6	TRBV5-4	ASSLQEGTLH
TRBJ1-1	TRBV27	ASSSRLPPGRAF
TRBJ1-1	TRBV6-5	ASKSDTEAF
TRBJ1-1	TRBV7-9	ASSPNVEAF
TRBJ1-1	TRBV7-9	ASSLGRTRTEAF
TRBJ2-5	TRBV11-3	ASSRGGTQY
TRBJ1-1	TRBV6-2/TRBV6-3	ASSRSGGETEAF
TRBJ1-6	TRBV3-1/TRBV3-2	ASSQTTDRRYSPLH
TRBJ1-1	TRBV28	ASRLGLMNTEAF
TRBJ2-3	TRBV19	ASSIAGKDTQY
TRBJ1-1	TRBV5-1	ASSFRGEHTEAF
TRBJ1-1	TRBV7-9	ASSLALAGGEAF
TRBJ1-5	TRBV5-8	ASSLGQGLGRANQPQH
TRBJ2-3	TRBV12-3/TRBV12-4	ASSLTRTDTQY
TRBJ2-1	TRBV10-1	ASSESTGLGSEQF
TRBJ1-2	TRBV24-1	ATSDPTGEFGGYT
TRBJ1-3	TRBV6-5	ASRDRSSGNTIY
TRBJ2-2	TRBV14	ASSRRPGTGPHGELF
TRBJ1-5	TRBV2	ASSTDRSNQPQH
TRBJ2-1	TRBV7-8	ASSLAHRGVRYNEQF
TRBJ2-5	TRBV14	ASSQGRGDQETQY
TRBJ1-4	TRBV2	ASSDGRANEKLF
TRBJ1-6	TRBV5-6	ASTEGSYNSPLH
TRBJ1-5	TRBV28	ASSRDRGAGNQPQH